One sample yielded the 12 T cell receptor beta chains listed below, sequenced in a study of blood T cell repertoires in COVID-19. The method was immunoSEQ multiplex PCR; TCRdb's version includes in-frame clones alone and lacks a portion of them. The sample shows 50,000 to 70,000 clones, around three quarters of them seen only once. Source material: peripheral blood. The receptors derive from a man in his fifties or sixties with acute or convalescent COVID-19.

This clone was counted once. The rearrangement uses TRBV19 and TRBJ1-4; D is uncertain. The CDR3 is 13 residues long. Germline V gives CDR1 LNHDA, CDR2 SQIVND (reference sequence). The V end was cut by 3 bases, the J end by 6 bases, with 8 bases between. This CDR3 is CASSIWADEKLFF. The CDR3 DNA reads TGTGCCAGTAGTATCTGGGCAGATGAAAAACTGTTTTTT.

J is TRBJ2-3 and V is TRBV30, with D possibly matching TRBD1 (6 bases). Germline V gene lookup returns CDR1 GTSNPN and CDR2 SVGIG (reference sequence). The length of the CDR3 is 14 residues. V lost 4 bases and J 0 bases, leaving 11 bases between the germline ends. DNA for the CDR3: TGTGCCTGGAATGGGGGCCGGAGCACAGATACGCAGTATTTT. Encoded protein: CAWNGGRSTDTQYF.

This clone occurred a few times. The V and J genes are TRBV27 and TRBJ1-5; D might be TRBD1 (6 bases). The V end lost 6 bases, the J end lost 4 bases, and 19 bases lay between the germline ends. There are 16 residues in the CDR3. Germline CDR1 and CDR2: MNHEY and SMNVEV (reference sequence). This CDR3 reads CASSLAHRQVNQPQHF. The CDR3 DNA sequence: TGTGCCAGCAGCCTAGCCCACCGACAGGTTAATCAGCCCCAGCATTTT.

The chain has TRBV19 and TRBJ2-5; perhaps TRBD2 as D (7 bases). V gave up 5 bases and J gave up 5 bases, with 18 bases separating them. Germline CDR1 and CDR2: LNHDA and SQIVND (reference sequence). The CDR3 extends over 15 amino acids. The CDR3: CASSPGWGGWETQYF. The CDR3 DNA is TGTGCCAGTAGTCCTGGTTGGGGGGGCTGGGAGACCCAGTACTTC.

The CDR3 DNA follows: TGTGCCAGCAGAAAGACCGGGAAGGACGGGGAGCTGTTTTTT. Protein: CASRKTGKDGELFF. The V gene is TRBV7-6, the J gene TRBJ2-2; TRBD2 might be the D (5 bases). Trimming stripped 6 bases from V and 7 bases from J, with 15 bases between. This CDR3 is built from 14 residues. CDR1 SGHVS and CDR2 FNYEAQ come from the germline V gene.

The rearrangement joins TRBV19 to TRBJ2-3; TRBD2 matches at 13 bases. Germline V gene lookup returns CDR1 LNHDA and CDR2 SQIVND (reference sequence). The CDR3 is 17 amino acids. The V and J ends lost 5 bases and 4 bases, in that order; junction bases with no gene match: 9. The CDR3: CASSPRTSGRLADTQYF. DNA for the CDR3: TGTGCCAGTAGTCCCCGGACTAGCGGGAGACTCGCAGATACGCAGTATTTT.

This chain connects TRBV6-5 to TRBJ1-5; D unclear. Germline lookup yields CDR1 MNHEY and CDR2 SVGAGI. V was pared by 0 bases and J by 7 bases, with 13 bases between. The CDR3 is 15 amino acids. CDR3 residues: CASSYSPGLDQPQHF. DNA for the CDR3: TGTGCCAGCAGTTACTCTCCCGGACTCGACCAGCCCCAGCATTTT.

Written as DNA, the CDR3 is TGCAGCCAAGGACGGGAGGGAGAGACCCAGTACTTC. Protein product: CSQGREGETQYF. The gene calls are TRBV29-1 and TRBJ2-5, with TRBD2 identical over 8 bases. CDR3 length: 12 residues. The germline CDR1 and CDR2 sequences are SQVTM and ANQGSEA. The J segment lost 4 bases and the V segment lost 8 bases, leaving 6 bases of the junction unmatched.

The V call is TRBV24-1, the J call TRBJ2-1; D might be TRBD2 (5 bases). Germline CDR1 reads KGHDR; CDR2 reads SFDVKD. The CDR3 length is 16 residues. V gave up 4 bases and J gave up 2 bases, with 14 bases separating them. The CDR3 is CATSDTNLGTYNEQFF. The DNA for the CDR3 is TGTGCCACCAGTGACACAAACCTCGGGACCTACAATGAGCAGTTCTTC.

As regards this clone: The germline gene is not matched at one end of the junction; a read error may be the cause. The CDR3 spells CATTRQVSLNTEAFF. The CDR3 DNA reads TGTGCCACCACCAGACAGGTGTCCTTGAACACTGAAGCTTTCTTT. The chain recombines TRBV15 with TRBJ1-1, with a possible D match to TRBD1 (6 bases). The CDR3 covers 15 residues. CDR1 and CDR2 from the germline V gene are LNHNV and YYDKDF (reference sequence).

The rearrangement joins TRBV12-3 or TRBV12-4 to TRBJ1-3; no firm D call. The V and J ends lost 4 bases and 2 bases respectively, with 3 bases between them. The length of the CDR3 is 12 residues. CDR3 DNA: TGTGCCAGCAGTTCGGCTGGAAACACCATATATTTT. Translating it yields CASSSAGNTIYF.

The genes are TRBV6-2 or TRBV6-3 and TRBJ2-2; D uncertain. CDR1 and CDR2 (germline): MNHEY, SVGEGT. V lost 2 bases and J lost 8, with 9 bases in between. This CDR3 is built from 13 residues. In DNA form, the CDR3 reads TGTGCCAGCAGTTACCCTGCGGTGGGGGAGCTGTTTTTT. As protein: CASSYPAVGELFF.